The following is a T cell receptor beta chain sequence with its context. In the original processing: It was from reference gene primer amplification that nucleated cell counts were estimated. Assay: immunoSEQ multiplex PCR; the TCRdb copy retains only in-frame clones and omits some. V, J and clone size were drawn from that table, and D and trimming were deduced from the DNA. The data show some 180,000 clones, under 95% seen once. Enrolled during active infection, Seattle patients were then followed longitudinally. The data derive from a study of blood T cell repertoires in COVID-19. Study overall: Donors in the United States, Italy and Spain gave samples during acute or convalescent COVID-19. Sample material is recorded as cDNA or gDNA derived from T cells, B-cell-depleted T cells, or PBMCs.

The clonotype originates from a man aged 18 to 29 with COVID-19, enrolled during active disease. The sequenced sample was peripheral blood.

DNA for the CDR3: TGCAGCGTTGCCCCGACCGGGACCGGGGGGACCGGGGAGCTGTTTTTT. This encodes CSVAPTGTGGTGELFF. The chain carries TRBV29-1 and TRBJ2-2; 7 nucleotides align to TRBD2. The CDR3 sequence is 16 residues long. The V gene's germline CDR1 is SQVTM and CDR2 ANQGSEA. With V trimmed by 4 bases and J by 5 bases, 13 bases remained unmatched.